This TCR beta chain was obtained from a study of T-cell reconstitution after alpha-beta-depleted transplantation in children (dated by TCRdb to the mid-2010s). In the study overall: Using TCR repertoire profiling, the study followed T-cell immune reconstitution in a quantitative way in children after TCRalphabeta/CD19-depleted allogeneic hematopoietic cell transplantation.

The library was obtained by PCR. The sequencer was an Illumina HiSeq 2500. To normalize quantification of the TCRbeta repertoire, the TCR libraries were built with molecular barcoding that relied on unique molecular identifiers. TCRdb reran the public reads through fastp at Q25 and MiXCR, keeping productive beta chains. Identical CDR3 proteins give one entry, which carries the most common genes and DNA. In all, the sample holds about 400,000 distinct CDR3 sequences, and 20% of those were seen once. The ten top clones hold 3.5% to 4% of the sample. Comment on this clonotype: Its antigen remains unidentified. No quality values exist for individual bases; no much larger clone is one base distant.

Sequencing was performed on PBMCs from the stem cell graft donor, taken from the stem cell graft. The sequence was collected from a human donor who donated a stem cell graft to a child with acute myeloid leukemia.

The CDR3 protein: CASSLGSSGGTDTQYF. The bases read TGTGCCAGCAGTTTAGGGTCTAGCGGAGGCACAGATACGCAGTATTTT. The chain is encoded by TRBV12-3 or TRBV12-4 joined to TRBJ2-3, with 7 bases in between that match TRBD2. V is cut back by 1 base and J by 1 base, with 5 bases in the junction unmatched. The CDR3 starts with the cysteine, ends with the phenylalanine, and has 16 residues. Solely the CDR3 DNA is kept, with 48 bases framed from the first base.